This TCR beta chain was sequenced in a study of OX40 agonist ivuxolimab in advanced cancers. This table comes from immunoSEQ multiplex PCR, and its TCRdb copy is limited to in-frame clones, with some not included. The sample gives tens of thousands of clones, approximately 89% of which show up once; over 0.35% is in the top ten. The V end was cut by 3 bases, the J end by 4 bases, with 10 bases between. The germline V gene encodes CDR1 SGHDT and CDR2 YYEEEE. The CDR3 consists of 13 residues. The sample was CD4+ or CD8+ T cells sorted from blood, taken in a trial of the OX40 agonist ivuxolimab. The chain recombines TRBV5-6 with TRBJ1-2; D remains unclear. The TCR comes from an adult with an advanced solid tumor such as melanoma, head and neck, liver or kidney cancer. CDR3: CASSSRTGYGYTF. The CDR3 DNA sequence: TGTGCCAGCAGCTCAAGGACGGGCTATGGCTACACCTTC.